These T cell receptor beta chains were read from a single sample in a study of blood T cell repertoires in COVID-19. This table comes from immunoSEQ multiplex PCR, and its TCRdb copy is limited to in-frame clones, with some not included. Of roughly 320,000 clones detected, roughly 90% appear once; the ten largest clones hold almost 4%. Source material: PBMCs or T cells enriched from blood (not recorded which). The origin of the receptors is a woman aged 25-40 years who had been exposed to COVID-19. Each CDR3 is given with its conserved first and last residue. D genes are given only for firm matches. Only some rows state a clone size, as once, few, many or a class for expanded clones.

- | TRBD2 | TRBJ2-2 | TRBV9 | CASSVVLAGGKTGELFF | TGTGCCAGCAGCGTAGTACTAGCGGGGGGCAAAACCGGGGAGCTGTTTTTT
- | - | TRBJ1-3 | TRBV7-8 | CASSLDRVNTIYF | TGTGCCAGCAGCTTAGACAGGGTGAACACCATATATTTT
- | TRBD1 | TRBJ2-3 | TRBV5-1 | CASSLRDSSTDTQYF | TGCGCCAGCAGCCTCCGGGACAGCAGCACAGATACGCAGTATTTT
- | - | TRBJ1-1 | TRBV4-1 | CASRGGFDTEAFF | TGCGCCAGCAGAGGGGGATTTGACACTGAAGCTTTCTTT
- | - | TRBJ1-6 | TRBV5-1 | CASSFLAGMGIFSPLHF | TGCGCCAGCAGCTTCCTGGCAGGGATGGGAATATTTTCACCCCTCCACTTT
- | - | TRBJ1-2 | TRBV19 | CASASRSYYGYTF | TGTGCCAGTGCTTCCAGATCTTACTATGGCTACACCTTC
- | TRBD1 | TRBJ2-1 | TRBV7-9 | CASSPGQGARYNEQFF | TGTGCCAGCAGCCCGGGACAGGGGGCGCGGTACAATGAGCAGTTCTTC
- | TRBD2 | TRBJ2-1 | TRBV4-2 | CASTISGGIYNEQFF | TGTGCCAGCACCATAAGCGGGGGGATCTACAATGAGCAGTTCTTC
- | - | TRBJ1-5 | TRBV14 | CASSADSNQPQHF | TGTGCCAGCAGTGCGGATAGCAATCAGCCCCAGCATTTT
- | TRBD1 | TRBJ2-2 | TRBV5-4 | CASSRRQGANTGELFF | TGTGCCAGCAGCCGCAGACAGGGAGCGAACACCGGGGAGCTGTTTTTT
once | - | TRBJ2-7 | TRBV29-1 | CSVTGLSYEQYF | TGCAGCGTTACTGGACTCTCCTACGAGCAGTACTTC
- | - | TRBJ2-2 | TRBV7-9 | CASSFRRGGNTGELFF | TGTGCCAGCAGCTTTCGGAGAGGGGGTAACACCGGGGAGCTGTTTTTT
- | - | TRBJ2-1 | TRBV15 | CATSRDPPDFRYNEQFF | TGTGCCACCAGCAGAGATCCCCCGGACTTTCGATACAATGAGCAGTTCTTC
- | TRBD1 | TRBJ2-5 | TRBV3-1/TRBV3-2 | CASSLTGWETQYF | TGTGCCAGCAGCTTGACAGGGTGGGAGACCCAGTACTTC
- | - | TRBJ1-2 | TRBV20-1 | CSARRRNGYTF | TGCAGTGCTAGAAGGAGGAATGGCTACACCTTC
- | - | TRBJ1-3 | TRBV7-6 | CARNDSPSAGNTIYF | TGTGCCAGAAACGACAGTCCAAGCGCTGGAAACACCATATATTTT
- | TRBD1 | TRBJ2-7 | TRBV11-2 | CASSLVFQGDSYEQYF | TGTGCCAGCAGCTTAGTCTTTCAGGGGGATTCCTACGAGCAGTACTTC
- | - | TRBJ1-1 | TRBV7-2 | CASSREGLNTEAFF | TGTGCCAGCAGTCGGGAAGGACTGAACACTGAAGCTTTCTTT
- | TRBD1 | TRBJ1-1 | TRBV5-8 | CASSLAWTGPTEAFF | TGTGCCAGCAGCTTGGCGTGGACAGGACCCACTGAAGCTTTCTTT
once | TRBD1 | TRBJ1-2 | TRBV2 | CASSTGQAFNYGYTF | TGTGCCAGCAGTACGGGACAGGCGTTTAACTATGGCTACACCTTC
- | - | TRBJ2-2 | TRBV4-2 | CASSERVSRTGELFF | TGTGCCAGCAGTGAGCGGGTATCGAGAACCGGGGAGCTGTTTTTT
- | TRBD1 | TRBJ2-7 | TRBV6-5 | CASTDRAYEQYF | TGTGCCAGCACGGACAGGGCGTACGAGCAGTACTTC
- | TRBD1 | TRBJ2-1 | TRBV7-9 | CASSRWTGLSDEQFF | TGTGCCAGCAGCCGATGGACAGGGTTAAGTGATGAGCAGTTCTTC
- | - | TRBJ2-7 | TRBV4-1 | CASSQDETGRFPTTSYEQYF | TGCGCCAGCAGCCAAGACGAAACGGGCCGTTTTCCGACTACCTCCTACGAGCAGTACTTC